The 10 T cell receptor beta chains reported below all come from one sample, sequenced in a study of radiation and T cells in renal cell carcinoma. Described time point: blood 2 weeks post-SBRT. The treatment: 15 Gy SBRT to primary tumor, nephrectomy 4 weeks later. Assay: immunoSEQ multiplex PCR; the TCRdb copy retains only in-frame clones and omits some. The table includes around 76,000 clones, 82% detected once. The source was blood, collected from a patient whose treatment included radiotherapy and nephrectomy. The receptors come from a man aged 60 to 69 with renal cell carcinoma.

The genes are TRBV6-1 and TRBJ2-1; 9 nucleotides line up with TRBD2. CDR3 size: 15 residues. The ends lost 7 bases at V and 3 bases at J; junction bases unmatched: 7. Germline-derived CDR1 and CDR2 are MNHNS and SASEGT. CDR3 residues: CASNILAGNYNEQFF. CDR3 in DNA: TGTGCCAGCAACATTCTAGCGGGGAACTACAATGAGCAGTTCTTC.

The rearrangement joins TRBV28 to TRBJ1-1; no reliable D call. CDR1 and CDR2 (germline): MDHEN, SYDVKM. V dropped 6 bases and J dropped 2 bases, with 10 bases sitting between them. This CDR3 is built from 13 residues. The CDR3 region is CASSLGLNTEAFF. DNA of the CDR3: TGTGCCAGCAGCTTAGGTCTCAACACTGAAGCTTTCTTT.

Here the CDR3 reads CASSQDWKRDRYNEQFF. The DNA for the CDR3 is TGCGCCAGCAGCCAAGATTGGAAGCGGGACCGCTACAATGAGCAGTTCTTC. V and J are TRBV4-1 and TRBJ2-1; 7 positions match TRBD2. The V segment lost 0 bases and the J segment 3 bases; nucleotides outside the gene matches: 8. There are 17 residues in the CDR3. Germline CDR1 MGHRA, CDR2 YSYEKL.

The chain recombines TRBV11-3 with TRBJ2-2, with 7 nucleotides matching TRBD1. The V gene's germline CDR1 is SGHNT and CDR2 YENEEA. V trimming: 0 bases; J trimming: 0 bases; junction bases outside the gene matches: 7. The CDR3 extends over 18 amino acids. The CDR3 nucleotides are TGTGCCAGCAGCTTAGAGTCGACAGGGATTGCGAACACCGGGGAGCTGTTTTTT. Its protein is CASSLESTGIANTGELFF.

The chain carries TRBV29-1 and TRBJ2-3, with D uncertain. Trimming cost V 3 bases and J 0 bases, with 4 bases left between them. The CDR3 length is 12 residues. Germline assignment: CDR1 SQVTM and CDR2 ANQGSEA. The CDR3 is CSVEASTDTQYF. CDR3 sequence (DNA): TGCAGCGTTGAGGCTAGCACAGATACGCAGTATTTT.

This clone appeared once. This chain links TRBV6-6 with TRBJ1-5, with D unresolved. The V gene lost 8 bases and the J gene lost 6 bases, with 11 bases spanning the gap. Germline V lookup: CDR1 MNHNY, CDR2 SVGAGI (reference sequence). This CDR3 contains 12 residues. The chain's CDR3 is CASEEPRQPQHF. As DNA, the CDR3 is TGTGCCAGCGAAGAGCCCCGTCAGCCCCAGCATTTT.

This chain uses TRBV11-3 with TRBJ2-1; 12 bases are shared with TRBD2. The CDR3 is 16 amino acids. The V segment lost 1 base and the J segment 9 bases; nucleotides outside the gene matches: 7. Germline V lookup: CDR1 SGHNT, CDR2 YENEEA. The CDR3 DNA is TGTGCCAGCAGCTTAGCCGGACTAGCGGGACGCGGTGAGCAGTTCTTC. It encodes CASSLAGLAGRGEQFF.

This chain joins TRBV11-2 and TRBJ2-3; 10 bases agree with TRBD2. The CDR3 spans 14 residues. V shed 5 bases, J shed 5 bases, and the junction held 4 bases outside the gene matches. Germline CDR1 reads SGHAT; CDR2 reads FQNNGV. This chain's CDR3 is CASSPGLAVDTQYF. For the CDR3, the DNA is TGTGCCAGCAGCCCAGGACTAGCGGTAGATACGCAGTATTTT.

The CDR3 DNA sequence: TGTGCCAGCAGTACAAACGGGACTAGCGTCTCCTACGAGCAGTACTTC. Translation: CASSTNGTSVSYEQYF. The chain uses TRBV6-7 and TRBJ2-5, with TRBD2 identical over 10 bases. The J call may be incorrect, as the DNA end agrees better with TRBJ2-7. TRBV6-7 is placed among ORFs of uncertain function. The CDR3 totals 16 residues.

This chain uses TRBV4-1 with TRBJ1-3; a weak D match, TRBD1 (6 bases). V was trimmed by 4 bases and J by 4 bases, leaving 20 bases between them. Germline CDR1 and CDR2: MGHRA and YSYEKL. There are 17 residues in the CDR3. The CDR3, as DNA: TGCGCCAGCAGCCTAACACAAGCCGGGACACAGGGAAACACCATATATTTT. As protein: CASSLTQAGTQGNTIYF.